This T cell receptor beta chain was identified during a study of brain T cells in children with intractable seizures. The table came from immunoSEQ multiplex PCR; TCRdb's copy has only in-frame clones and leaves some out. The sample has hundreds of thousands of clones, over 90% seen once; the top ten hold 5.5% to 6%. Time point specified: blood from clinic visit 5 months post-surgery; TSC patient then seizure free. The length of the CDR3 is 14 residues. V lost 6 bases and J 5 bases, leaving 13 bases between the germline ends. Germline V gives CDR1 SNHLY, CDR2 FYNNEI. Sample: peripheral blood, taken 4 to 6 months after surgery. The rearrangement links TRBV2 to TRBJ1-4, with D possibly matching TRBD1 (6 bases). This TCR derives from a boy younger than two with tuberous sclerosis and intractable seizures. CDR3 coding DNA: TGTGCCAGCAGGGGGGGCACTCAAAATGAAAAACTGTTTTTT. Translated, it gives CASRGGTQNEKLFF. Supplemented by reference TRBV2 and TRBJ1-4, the full variable domain reads EPEVTQTPSHQVTQMGQEVILRCVPISNHLYFYWYRQILGQKVEFLVSFYNNEISEKSEIFDDQFSVERPDGSNFTLKIRSTKLEDSAMYFCASRGGTQNEKLFFGSGTQLSVL.